A single sample gave rise to the 13 T cell receptor beta chains below, sequenced in a study of T cell responses to AZD1222 COVID-19 vaccine (dated by TCRdb to about 2021). This sample's time point label indicates: baseline before first vaccination. The library relied on the immunoSEQ multiplex PCR assay. This is the immuneACCESS table as TCRdb keeps it, with only in-frame sequences that have V and J called. A part of the clones is gone; compared with another copy, unresolved V genes explain less than half, and the rest is unexplained. The sample table lists 150,000 to 180,000 clones, 90% of them with a count of one. The ten largest account for over 1.5% of the sample. Sequenced here: peripheral blood, sampled on day 0 of AZD1222 vaccination. The receptor source for this set is an adult in good health.

The J gene is TRBJ2-3, the V gene TRBV7-9; D is unclear. Germline CDR1 SEHNR, CDR2 FQNEAQ (reference sequence). V was clipped by 1 base and J by 2 bases, with 16 bases between them. The CDR3 is 17 amino acids. In DNA form, the CDR3 reads TGTGCCAGCAGCTTAGTCGGGCCCGGAACAAACACAGATACGCAGTATTTT. Its protein product is CASSLVGPGTNTDTQYF.

This chain joins TRBV2 and TRBJ1-5, with D possibly being TRBD1 (5 bases). Deletions cut 6 bases from V and 0 bases from J, with 12 bases between. The CDR3 has 15 residues. Germline V gene lookup returns CDR1 SNHLY and CDR2 FYNNEI. For the CDR3, the DNA is TGTGCCAGCAGAAAACGGGGGAATAGCAATCAGCCCCAGCATTTT. It translates to CASRKRGNSNQPQHF.

The chain links TRBV5-1 to TRBJ1-2; D is unclear. This CDR3 contains 15 residues. With 0 bases removed from V and 5 bases from J, the gap between germline ends came to 14 bases. The germline gives CDR1 SGHRS, CDR2 YFSETQ. CDR3 sequence: CASSLGGRNLYGYTF. In nucleotides, the CDR3 is TGCGCCAGCAGCTTGGGAGGGAGAAACTTATATGGCTACACCTTC.

The rearrangement uses TRBV25-1 and TRBJ2-1, with D perhaps TRBD1 or TRBD2 (6 bases each). The V gene's germline CDR1 is MGHDK and CDR2 SYGVNS. V was shortened by 1 base and J by 6 bases, with 10 bases between the two germline ends. This CDR3 is 14 amino acids long. The CDR3 protein is CASSEFGGGNEQFF. The CDR3 region has the DNA TGTGCCAGCAGTGAATTCGGAGGGGGCAATGAGCAGTTCTTC.

The V gene is TRBV5-8, the J gene TRBJ1-3, with D unresolved. The CDR3 has 16 amino acids. Looked up from germline, CDR1 is SGHTS and CDR2 is YDEGEE. Trimming cost V 3 bases and J 0 bases, with 13 bases left between them. As DNA, the CDR3 is TGTGCCAGCAGCTCATTCGGGATTCTCTCTGGAAACACCATATATTTT. This gives the protein CASSSFGILSGNTIYF.

The V gene is TRBV6-1, the J gene TRBJ1-6, with 8 bases identical to TRBD1. The V gene end was trimmed by 2 bases and the J gene end by 9 bases; junction bases not matched to a gene: 9. Looked up from germline, CDR1 is MNHNS and CDR2 is SASEGT. This CDR3 is built from 16 residues. The CDR3 protein is CASSEFSGQGTSPLHF. The CDR3 nucleotides read TGTGCCAGCAGTGAATTCTCAGGACAGGGTACTTCACCCCTCCACTTT.

The chain joins TRBV19 to TRBJ1-5; D not resolved. Between the trimmed V and J ends, which lost 5 bases and 3 bases, there was a span of 8 bases. Germline-derived CDR1 and CDR2 are LNHDA and SQIVND (reference sequence). The CDR3 contains 13 residues. The CDR3 DNA sequence: TGTGCCAGTAGTCTCAGCACCAATCAGCCCCAGCATTTT. Its protein is CASSLSTNQPQHF. Using reference TRBV19 and TRBJ1-5 for the parts outside the CDR3, the full variable domain is DGGITQSPKYLFRKEGQNVTLSCEQNLNHDAMYWYRQDPGQGLRLIYYSQIVNDFQKGDIAEGYSVSREKKESFPLTVTSAQKNPTAFYLCASSLSTNQPQHFGDGTRLSIL.

This chain links TRBV6-5 with TRBJ2-7; D is unresolved. This CDR3 comprises 14 residues. Germline CDR1 and CDR2: MNHEY and SVGAGI. Trimming shortened V by 2 bases and J by 1 base, and 9 bases separated the two germline ends. The CDR3 DNA reads as TGTGCCAGCAGTTACAATGGGCAGTCCTACGAGCAGTACTTC. Amino acid sequence: CASSYNGQSYEQYF.

The chain has TRBV24-1 and TRBJ2-1, with 14 bases matching TRBD2. This CDR3 region has 15 residues. The J segment lost 13 bases and the V segment lost 7 bases, leaving 11 bases of the junction unmatched. Germline V gives CDR1 KGHDR, CDR2 SFDVKD. CDR3 DNA: TGTGCCACCAGCGAGGGACTAGCGGGAGTTTTACGTCAGTTCTTC. It yields the protein CATSEGLAGVLRQFF.

This clone was seen a single time. The chain links TRBV28 to TRBJ1-3; 7 bases fit TRBD1. Germline CDR1 MDHEN, CDR2 SYDVKM. V shed 6 bases, J shed 4 bases, and the junction held 6 bases outside the gene matches. The CDR3 contains 14 residues. DNA for the CDR3: TGTGCCAGCAGCTTAGGGGGCCAGGGAAACACCATATATTTT. It yields the protein CASSLGGQGNTIYF.

V is TRBV19 and J is TRBJ1-4, with D possibly matching TRBD1 (5 bases). This CDR3 is built from 14 residues. Trimming took 5 bases from V and 3 from J, leaving 10 bases between them. CDR1 is LNHDA, CDR2 SQIVND, per germline (reference sequence). CDR3: CASSSTAANEKLFF. Written as DNA, the CDR3 is TGTGCCAGTAGTTCGACAGCAGCTAATGAAAAACTGTTTTTT.

V is TRBV4-1 and J is TRBJ1-5; D is uncertain. Trimming removed 1 base at V and 2 bases at J, with 15 bases between. The germline CDR1 and CDR2 sequences are MGHRA and YSYEKL. The CDR3 extends over 17 amino acids. The CDR3 region is CASSQVRAQEGNQPQHF. Here the CDR3 DNA reads TGCGCCAGCAGCCAAGTAAGGGCCCAGGAAGGCAATCAGCCCCAGCATTTT.

J is TRBJ1-4 and V is TRBV27, with a possible D match to TRBD1 (5 bases). The CDR3 totals 14 residues. Germline CDR1 and CDR2: MNHEY and SMNVEV (reference sequence). The V and J ends lost 2 bases and 8 bases respectively, with 12 bases between them. The CDR3 sequence: CASSLEGLGEKLFF. The CDR3 nucleotides are TGTGCCAGCAGTTTAGAGGGGCTCGGGGAAAAACTGTTTTTT.